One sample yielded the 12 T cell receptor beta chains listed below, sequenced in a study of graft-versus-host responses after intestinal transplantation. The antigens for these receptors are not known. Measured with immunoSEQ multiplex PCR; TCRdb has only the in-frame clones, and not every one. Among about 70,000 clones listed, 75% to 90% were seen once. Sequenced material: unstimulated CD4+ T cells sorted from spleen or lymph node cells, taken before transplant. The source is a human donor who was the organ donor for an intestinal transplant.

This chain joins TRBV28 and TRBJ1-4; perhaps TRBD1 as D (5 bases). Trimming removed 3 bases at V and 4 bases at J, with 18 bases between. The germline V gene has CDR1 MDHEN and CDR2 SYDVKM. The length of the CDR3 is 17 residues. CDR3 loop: CASSLTRGQGGNEKLFF. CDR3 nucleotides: TGTGCCAGCAGTTTGACTCGTGGGCAGGGAGGTAATGAAAAACTGTTTTTT.

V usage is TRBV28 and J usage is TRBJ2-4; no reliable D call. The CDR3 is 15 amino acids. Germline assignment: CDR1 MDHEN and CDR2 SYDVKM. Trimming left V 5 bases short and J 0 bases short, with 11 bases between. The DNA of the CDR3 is TGTGCCAGCAGTCCCCCGGGTCAAGCCAAAAACATTCAGTACTTC. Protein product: CASSPPGQAKNIQYF. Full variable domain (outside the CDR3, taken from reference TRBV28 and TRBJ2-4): DVKVTQSSRYLVKRTGEKVFLECVQDMDHENMFWYRQDPGLGLRLIYFSYDVKMKEKGDIPEGYSVSREKKERFSLILESASTNQTSMYLCASSPPGQAKNIQYFGAGTRLSVL.

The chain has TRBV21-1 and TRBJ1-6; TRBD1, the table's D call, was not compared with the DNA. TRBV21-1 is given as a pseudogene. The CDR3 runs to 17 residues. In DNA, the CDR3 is TGTGCCAGCAGCAAAGGGACAGGTCCTAATTGGGATTCACCCCTCCACTTT. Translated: CASSKGTGPNWDSPLHF.

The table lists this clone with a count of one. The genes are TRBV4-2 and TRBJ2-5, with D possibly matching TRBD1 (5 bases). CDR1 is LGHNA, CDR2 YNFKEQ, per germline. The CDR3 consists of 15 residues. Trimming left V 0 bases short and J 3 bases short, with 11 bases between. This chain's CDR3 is CASSQDMVREETQYF. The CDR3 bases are TGTGCCAGCAGCCAAGATATGGTCAGGGAAGAGACCCAGTACTTC.

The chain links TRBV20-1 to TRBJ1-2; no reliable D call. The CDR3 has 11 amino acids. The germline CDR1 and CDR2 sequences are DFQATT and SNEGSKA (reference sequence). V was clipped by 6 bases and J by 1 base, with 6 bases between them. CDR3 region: CSATNNYGYTF. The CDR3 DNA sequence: TGCAGTGCCACTAATAACTATGGCTACACCTTC.

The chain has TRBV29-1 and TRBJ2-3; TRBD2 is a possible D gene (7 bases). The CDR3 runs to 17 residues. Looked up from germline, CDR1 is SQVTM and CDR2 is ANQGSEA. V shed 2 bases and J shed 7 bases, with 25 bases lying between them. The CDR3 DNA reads TGCAGCGTTGAACTCGGGGGGCCCTGGGACACACTAAATACGCAGTATTTT. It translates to CSVELGGPWDTLNTQYF.

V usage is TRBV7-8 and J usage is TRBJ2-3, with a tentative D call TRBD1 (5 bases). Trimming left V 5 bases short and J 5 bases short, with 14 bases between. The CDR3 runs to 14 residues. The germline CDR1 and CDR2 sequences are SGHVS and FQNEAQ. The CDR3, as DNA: TGTGCCAGCAGCCTGAGGACAATGGGAGATACGCAGTATTTT. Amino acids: CASSLRTMGDTQYF. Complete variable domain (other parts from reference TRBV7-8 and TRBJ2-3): GAGVSQSPRYKVAKRGQDVALRCDPISGHVSLFWYQQALGQGPEFLTYFQNEAQLDKSGLPSDRFFAERPEGSVSTLKIQRTQQEDSAVYLCASSLRTMGDTQYFGPGTRLTVL.

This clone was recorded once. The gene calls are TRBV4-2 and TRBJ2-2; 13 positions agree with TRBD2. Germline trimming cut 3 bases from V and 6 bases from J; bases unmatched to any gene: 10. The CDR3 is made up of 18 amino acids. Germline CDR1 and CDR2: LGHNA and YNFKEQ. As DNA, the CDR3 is TGTGCCAGCAGCCACCCAAGTGTAGGGACTAGCGGGGCCGGGGAGCTGTTTTTT. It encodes CASSHPSVGTSGAGELFF.

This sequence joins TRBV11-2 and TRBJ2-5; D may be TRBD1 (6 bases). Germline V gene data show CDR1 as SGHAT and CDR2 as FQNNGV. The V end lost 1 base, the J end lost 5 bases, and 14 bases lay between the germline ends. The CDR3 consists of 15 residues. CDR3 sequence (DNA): TGTGCCAGCAGCTTAGCCGTACAGGGCGGCGAGACCCAGTACTTC. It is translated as CASSLAVQGGETQYF.

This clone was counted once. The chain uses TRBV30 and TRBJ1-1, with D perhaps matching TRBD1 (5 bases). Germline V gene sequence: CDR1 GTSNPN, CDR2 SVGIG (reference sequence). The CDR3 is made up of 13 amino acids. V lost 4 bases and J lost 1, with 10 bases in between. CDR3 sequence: CAWMQGRNTEAFF. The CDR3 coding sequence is TGTGCCTGGATGCAGGGCCGGAACACTGAAGCTTTCTTT.

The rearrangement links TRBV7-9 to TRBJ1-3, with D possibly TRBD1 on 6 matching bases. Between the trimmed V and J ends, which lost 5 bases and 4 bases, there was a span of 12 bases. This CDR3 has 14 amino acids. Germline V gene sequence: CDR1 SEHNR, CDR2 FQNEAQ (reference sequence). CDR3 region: CASSRGDRGNTIYF. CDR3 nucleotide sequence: TGTGCCAGCAGCCGCGGAGACAGGGGAAACACCATATATTTT.

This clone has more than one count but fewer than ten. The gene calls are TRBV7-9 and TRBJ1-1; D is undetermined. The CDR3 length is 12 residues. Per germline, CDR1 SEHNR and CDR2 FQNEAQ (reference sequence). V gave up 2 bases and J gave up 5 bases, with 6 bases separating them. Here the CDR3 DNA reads TGTGCCAGCAGCTTATTCCTGACTGAAGCTTTCTTT. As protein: CASSLFLTEAFF.